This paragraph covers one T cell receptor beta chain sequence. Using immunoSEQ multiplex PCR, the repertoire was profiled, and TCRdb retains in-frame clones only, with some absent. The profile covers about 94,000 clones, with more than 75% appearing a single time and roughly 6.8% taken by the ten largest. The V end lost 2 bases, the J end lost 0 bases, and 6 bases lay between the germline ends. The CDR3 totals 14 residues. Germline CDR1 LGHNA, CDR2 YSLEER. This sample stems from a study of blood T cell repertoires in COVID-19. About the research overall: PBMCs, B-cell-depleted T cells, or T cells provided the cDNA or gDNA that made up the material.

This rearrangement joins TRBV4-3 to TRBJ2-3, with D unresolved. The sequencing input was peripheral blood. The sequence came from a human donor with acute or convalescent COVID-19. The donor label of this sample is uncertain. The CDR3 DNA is TGCGCCAGCAGCCAAACCACTAGCACAGATACGCAGTATTTT. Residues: CASSQTTSTDTQYF.